This is a list of T cell receptor beta chains from one sample in a study of blood T cell repertoires in COVID-19. TCRdb's table, derived via immunoSEQ multiplex PCR, lists solely in-frame clones and lacks some. In the table there are some 290,000 clones, 75% to 90% of which are singletons. The sample consisted of peripheral blood. These receptor sequences come from a woman aged 50 to 65 who had recovered from COVID-19. CDR3s include the opening cysteine and the closing phenylalanine or tryptophan. The order of the fields is J gene, D gene, clone size, V gene, CDR3 DNA, CDR3 protein. A D gene is named only where the DNA matches it firmly. Rows give clone size only sometimes, using once, few, many, or a class for an expanded clone.

>TRBJ1-1|NA|NA|TRBV19
TGTGCCAGTAAGGGAGGCTTGAGGACTGAAGCTTTCTTT
CASKGGLRTEAFF
>TRBJ2-7|TRBD1|NA|TRBV30
TGTGCCCACGGGACAGGGGCAAGGAGGGAGCAGTACTTC
CAHGTGARREQYF
>TRBJ2-2|NA|NA|TRBV28
TGTGCCAGCAGTTTAGGGGCTTGGTTTACCGGGGAGCTGTTTTTT
CASSLGAWFTGELFF
>TRBJ2-2|NA|NA|TRBV5-5
TGTGCCAGCAGCTTCACGGCGGCGAACACCGGGGAGCTGTTTTTT
CASSFTAANTGELFF
>TRBJ1-3|NA|once|TRBV10-3
TGTGCCATCAGTGAGGCGGAGTTCTCTGGAAACACCATATATTTT
CAISEAEFSGNTIYF
>TRBJ1-2|NA|NA|TRBV6-5
TGTGCCAGCAGTTACTCACCGGAGAGGGGCTACACCTTC
CASSYSPERGYTF
>TRBJ2-3|TRBD2|NA|TRBV5-1
TGCGCCAGCAGCACCTCCGGGACTAGCGGGATGTCCGCAGATACGCAGTATTTT
CASSTSGTSGMSADTQYF
>TRBJ2-2|TRBD2|NA|TRBV28
TGTGCCAGCAGCCTCAACAGCGGGGGAACCGGGGAGCTGTTTTTT
CASSLNSGGTGELFF
>TRBJ2-5|NA|NA|TRBV5-8
TGTGCCAGCAGCCAGGGACAGCGGGTTCAAGAGACCCAGTACTTC
CASSQGQRVQETQYF
>TRBJ1-1|NA|NA|TRBV4-2
TGTGCCAGCAGCCAAGATACCTGGGCTTCTGAACCGAGAAACACTGAAGCTTTCTTT
CASSQDTWASEPRNTEAFF
>TRBJ1-3|NA|NA|TRBV4-1
TGCGCCAGCAGCCCCACTCCCGCCTCTGGAAACACCATATATTTT
CASSPTPASGNTIYF
>TRBJ2-1|NA|NA|TRBV7-2
TGTGCCAGCAGCGCGAGAAGCTCCTACAATGAGCAGTTCTTC
CASSARSSYNEQFF
>TRBJ2-7|TRBD2|NA|TRBV27
TGTGCCAGCAGGGAGCGGGAGGCGGGGTCCGCTTACGAGCAGTACTTC
CASREREAGSAYEQYF
>TRBJ2-7|NA|NA|TRBV18
TGTGCCAGCTCACTGCAGGGGTTGAGGCATTACGAGCAGTACTTC
CASSLQGLRHYEQYF
>TRBJ2-1|TRBD1|once|TRBV19
TGTGCCAGTAGGCGGCAGGGACAGGGATCGCTGAGCTCCTACAATGAGCAGTTCTTC
CASRRQGQGSLSSYNEQFF
>TRBJ1-4|NA|NA|TRBV5-6
TGTGCCAGCAGCACCCTGGGGGCAGGTAATGAAAAACTGTTTTTT
CASSTLGAGNEKLFF
>TRBJ2-2|NA|once|TRBV11-3
TGTGCCAGCAGCTTAGAAGCCACCGGGGAGCTGTTTTTT
CASSLEATGELFF
>TRBJ2-4|TRBD1|few|TRBV5-8
TGTGCCAGCAGCTTGGGCAGGGGGCCAGCCAAAAACATTCAGTACTTC
CASSLGRGPAKNIQYF
>TRBJ2-3|NA|once|TRBV24-1
TGTGCCACCAGTGTCGAGGGACTCACAGATACGCAGTATTTT
CATSVEGLTDTQYF
>TRBJ1-1|NA|NA|TRBV4-3
TGCGCCAGCAGCCAAGTACCAGGGTGGTTAACTGAAGCTTTCTTT
CASSQVPGWLTEAFF
>TRBJ1-2|TRBD1|NA|TRBV27
TGTGCCAGCAGGGACAGGGCTCGCTCTAACTATGGCTACACCTTC
CASRDRARSNYGYTF
>TRBJ1-6|NA|NA|TRBV11-2
TGTGCCAGCAGCGTGAACAGGGCAAATAATTCACCCCTCCACTTT
CASSVNRANNSPLHF
>TRBJ2-3|TRBD2|NA|TRBV5-1
TGCGCCAGCAGCTTCGGACTAGCGGGAGGACGCACAGATACGCAGTATTTT
CASSFGLAGGRTDTQYF
>TRBJ1-1|NA|few|TRBV19
TGTGCCAGTAGTATAACAGGGCGAAACACTGAAGCTTTCTTT
CASSITGRNTEAFF
>TRBJ1-2|TRBD1|NA|TRBV4-3
TGCGCCAGCAGCCCGTTTCAGGGGGCGGACTATGGCTACACCTTC
CASSPFQGADYGYTF
>TRBJ2-7|TRBD1|NA|TRBV25-1
TGTGCCAGCAGTGGGACAGGGTACGAGCAGTACTTC
CASSGTGYEQYF
>TRBJ1-1|NA|NA|TRBV6-6
TGTGCCAGCAGTTACTTTCGAGTTTCGGCTGAAGCTTTCTTT
CASSYFRVSAEAFF
>TRBJ2-2|NA|NA|TRBV25-1
TGTGCCACCCAACCCCCGACAGGGAGGGGGGAGCTGTTTTTT
CATQPPTGRGELFF
>TRBJ1-5|TRBD1|NA|TRBV20-1
TGCAGTGCTAGTCGGGACAGGGAGGGCAATCAGCCCCAGCATTTT
CSASRDREGNQPQHF
>TRBJ2-7|NA|NA|TRBV27
TGTGCCAGCAGTTTTCGACGGAGCTACGAGCAGTACTTC
CASSFRRSYEQYF
>TRBJ1-2|TRBD1|NA|TRBV9
TGTGCCAGCAGCACCCGGGACAGGGGAAAAGGCGGCTACACCTTC
CASSTRDRGKGGYTF
>TRBJ2-4|TRBD2|NA|TRBV15
TGTGCCACCAGCAGAGATCGCGGGAGAACAGCCAAAAACATTCAGTACTTC
CATSRDRGRTAKNIQYF
>TRBJ2-7|NA|NA|TRBV5-6
TGTGCCAGCAGCTTGGGGGCCCTCTACGAGCAGTACTTC
CASSLGALYEQYF
>TRBJ2-1|TRBD2|NA|TRBV9
TGTGCCAGCAGCGTACGACTAGCGACCTACAATGAGCAGTTCTTC
CASSVRLATYNEQFF
>TRBJ2-2|TRBD2|NA|TRBV29-1
TGCAGCGTTGGGTCGCGGGAGAGTACCGGGGAGCTGTTTTTT
CSVGSRESTGELFF
>TRBJ2-2|NA|NA|TRBV6-5
TGTGCCAGCAGTTACGGCAGGGGTGGCACCGGGGAGCTGTTTTTT
CASSYGRGGTGELFF
>TRBJ2-1|NA|NA|TRBV19
TGTGCCAGTAGTATCACCCAGGGGCCTTACAATGAGCAGTTCTTC
CASSITQGPYNEQFF
>TRBJ2-2|TRBD1|NA|TRBV27
TGTGCCAGCCGCGCCGGACAGGGGAACACCGGGGAGCTGTTTTTT
CASRAGQGNTGELFF
>TRBJ1-2|TRBD1|NA|TRBV4-3
TGCGCCAGCAGCCCGGGACAGGGGGCTGACTATGGCTACACCTTC
CASSPGQGADYGYTF
>TRBJ1-2|NA|NA|TRBV2
TGTGCCAGCATCTCCCCGAACTATGGCTACACCTTC
CASISPNYGYTF
>TRBJ1-2|TRBD1|NA|TRBV11-3
TGTGCCAGCAGCCCCCACCAGACAGGGGACTATGGCTACACCTTC
CASSPHQTGDYGYTF
>TRBJ1-2|NA|NA|TRBV28
TGTGCCAGCAGTTCAACAGGGAACTATGGCTACACCTTC
CASSSTGNYGYTF
>TRBJ1-1|NA|NA|TRBV6-4
TGTGCCAGCAGTGTTGAGATGAACACTGAAGCTTTCTTT
CASSVEMNTEAFF
>TRBJ2-7|NA|NA|TRBV9
TGTGCCAGCAGCGTAGGATGGGGGCCCTACGAGCAGTACTTC
CASSVGWGPYEQYF
>TRBJ1-1|TRBD1|NA|TRBV27
TGTGCCAGCAACCCGACAGGGTCAGTGCTAGAAGCTTTCTTT
CASNPTGSVLEAFF
>TRBJ2-7|TRBD1|NA|TRBV15
TGTGCCACCAGCAGAGGGGACAGAGAATACGAGCAGTACTTC
CATSRGDREYEQYF
>TRBJ1-2|NA|few|TRBV7-9
TGTGCCAGCAGCTCCGGTGATGGCTACACCTTC
CASSSGDGYTF
>TRBJ1-1|NA|NA|TRBV7-2
TGTGCCAGTCAAAGGGAGGTTGAAGCTTTCTTT
CASQREVEAFF